This TCR beta chain was documented in a study of Tregs in tolerant kidney transplant recipients. The CDR3 loop spans 13 amino acids. V lost 7 bases and J 8 bases, leaving 17 bases between the germline ends. The germline V gene encodes CDR1 LNHDA and CDR2 SQIVND (reference sequence). Assay: immunoSEQ multiplex PCR; the TCRdb copy retains only in-frame clones and omits some. This sample carries roughly 250,000 clones, about 80% of them seen once, and the ten largest clones take about 0.64%. This clone was observed a few times. Specimen: CD4+ T cells from blood. The gene calls are TRBV19 and TRBJ1-2; a weak D match, TRBD1 (6 bases). This clonotype was obtained from a human donor in good health. The CDR3 nucleotides are TGTGCCAGTACACTCGGCCGTGGGGGCGGCTACACCTTC. Translated: CASTLGRGGGYTF. The whole variable domain, remainder taken from reference TRBV19 and TRBJ1-2, is DGGITQSPKYLFRKEGQNVTLSCEQNLNHDAMYWYRQDPGQGLRLIYYSQIVNDFQKGDIAEGYSVSREKKESFPLTVTSAQKNPTAFYLCASTLGRGGGYTFGSGTRLTVV.